This is a list of T cell receptor beta chains from one sample in a study of T-cell reconstitution after alpha-beta-depleted transplantation in children. MiXCR, run by TCRdb on the PCR reads, gives a single entry per CDR3 protein. The table records 800,000 to 1,000,000 distinct CDR3 sequences, roughly 29% of them present only once. The sequences come from PBMCs, mostly from graft donor cells, collected 360 days after TCRalphabeta/CD19-depleted stem cell transplant. These receptor sequences come from a boy less than two years old who had a stem cell transplant for SCID, so the T cells may come from the graft donor. Each CDR3 is given with its conserved first and last residue.

TRBV20-1 | CSARDADRGRSYEQYF
TRBV3-1 | CASSQDEGTSGHF
TRBV6-5 | CASSSSGLPSYEQYF
TRBV7-9 | CASSPTSGEQETQYF
TRBV6-1 | CASTPQGRSYEQYF
TRBV12-3/TRBV12-4 | CASSLGLPGDEQYF
TRBV15 | CATSRGQGTNEKLFF
TRBV5-1 | CASSLTAGELFF
TRBV7-3 | CASSLTQGSSGANVLTF
TRBV10-3 | CAISESRLAGSPDTQYF
TRBV6-5 | CASSSITGAGGKTQYF
TRBV20-1 | CSATRSGINEQFF
TRBV2 | CASIGLAGPGELFF
TRBV4-3 | CASSQDRAGRGNIQYF
TRBV29-1 | CSVEDRGRPPDTQYF
TRBV15 | CATSASYNEQFF
TRBV28 | CASSSVRLAGGDEQYF
TRBV7-2 | CASSFLTGWRHQETQYF
TRBV29-1 | CSVERGLAGEQYF
TRBV4-2 | CASSPHSGEIYNEQFF
TRBV7-2 | CASSLAVLTGPPGEQYF
TRBV7-3 | CASSLQGQGFTDTQYF
TRBV12-3/TRBV12-4 | CASSSGSRDRVTYEQYF
TRBV4-1 | CASSVNVVMAGELFF
TRBV18 | CASSLIRDSVDIQYF
TRBV20-1 | CSAIIGTAEWMYGYTF
TRBV5-1 | CASSMGLARETQYF
TRBV20-1 | CSARAGVTDTQYF
TRBV10-3 | CAISEGQDLYEQYF
TRBV20-1 | CSARGRPYNEQFF
TRBV7-3 | CASSYTRQGVQFF
TRBV20-1 | CSVPTPLKKLFF
TRBV4-1 | CASSQDQGGGQFF
TRBV12-3/TRBV12-4 | CASSPYTGNTEAFF
TRBV5-1 | CASLPGGLAGNNEQFF
TRBV6-1 | CASSPRRGQGTYEQYF
TRBV4-3 | CASSQMKRGGVDTQYF
TRBV29-1 | CSVERRNRGTDTQYF
TRBV12-3/TRBV12-4 | CASRTRAGTNEKLFF
TRBV15 | CATSRGSTSGNTIYF
TRBV5-1 | CASSLVGLHNEQFF
TRBV4-3 | CASSQDRTGYTEAFF
TRBV3-1 | CASSQTTADTQYF
TRBV12-3/TRBV12-4 | CASSIRDGAQPQHF
TRBV7-9 | CASSPGHVEQYF
TRBV6-1 | CASSPDRAVNIQYF
TRBV9 | CASSVGGSGDTQYF
TRBV5-1 | CASSRTGTDGELFF
TRBV4-3 | CASSHSGTSGDTQYF